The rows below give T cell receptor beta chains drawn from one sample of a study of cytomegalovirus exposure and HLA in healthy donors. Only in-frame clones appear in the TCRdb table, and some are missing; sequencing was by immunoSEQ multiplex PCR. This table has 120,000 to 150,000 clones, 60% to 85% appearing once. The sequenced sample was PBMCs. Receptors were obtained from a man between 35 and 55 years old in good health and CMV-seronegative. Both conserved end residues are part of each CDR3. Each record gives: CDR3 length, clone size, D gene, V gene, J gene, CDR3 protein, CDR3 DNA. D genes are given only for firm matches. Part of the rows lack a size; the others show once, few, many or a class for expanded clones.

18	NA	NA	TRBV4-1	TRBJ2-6	CASSQDWATLAGANVLTF	TGCGCCAGCAGCCAAGATTGGGCCACTCTGGCTGGGGCCAACGTCCTGACTTTC
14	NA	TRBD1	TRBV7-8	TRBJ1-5	CASSPGGSNQPQHF	TGTGCCAGCAGCCCAGGGGGGAGCAATCAGCCCCAGCATTTT
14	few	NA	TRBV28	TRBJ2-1	CASSGASSYNEQFF	TGTGCCAGCAGTGGGGCCAGCTCCTACAATGAGCAGTTCTTC
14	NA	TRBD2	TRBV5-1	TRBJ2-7	CASSYLRGSSEQYF	TGCGCCAGCAGCTATCTACGCGGGAGTAGCGAGCAGTACTTC
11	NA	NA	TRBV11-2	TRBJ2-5	CASSPQETQYF	TGTGCCAGCAGCCCACAAGAGACCCAGTACTTC
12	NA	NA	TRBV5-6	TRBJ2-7	CASSGGHGEQYF	TGTGCCAGCTCCGGGGGGCACGGCGAGCAGTACTTC
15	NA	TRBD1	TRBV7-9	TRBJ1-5	CASSSQGAGNQPQHF	TGTGCCAGCAGCTCCCAGGGGGCCGGCAATCAGCCCCAGCATTTT
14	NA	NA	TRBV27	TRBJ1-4	CASSLAGTTGKLFF	TGTGCCAGCAGTTTAGCAGGGACAACCGGAAAACTGTTTTTT
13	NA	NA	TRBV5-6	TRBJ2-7	CASSFDAGREQYF	TGTGCCAGCAGCTTCGATGCGGGTAGAGAGCAGTACTTC
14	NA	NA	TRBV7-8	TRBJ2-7	CAIIPEGENYEQYF	TGTGCCATTATCCCAGAGGGGGAAAACTACGAGCAGTACTTC
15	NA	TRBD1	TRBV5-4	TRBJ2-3	CASSLDQGGTDTQYF	TGTGCCAGCAGCTTGGATCAGGGGGGCACAGATACGCAGTATTTT
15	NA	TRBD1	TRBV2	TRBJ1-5	CASKGQGGVNQPQHF	TGTGCCAGCAAAGGACAGGGGGGCGTCAATCAGCCCCAGCATTTT
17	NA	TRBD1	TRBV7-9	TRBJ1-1	CASSLQDRAFTNTEAFF	TGTGCCAGCAGCTTACAGGACAGGGCCTTCACGAACACTGAAGCTTTCTTT
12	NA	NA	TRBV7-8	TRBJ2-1	CASSPGYNEQFF	TGTGCCAGCAGCCCAGGCTACAATGAGCAGTTCTTC
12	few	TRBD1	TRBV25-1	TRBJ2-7	CASRDRAYEQYF	TGTGCCAGCAGGGACAGGGCCTACGAGCAGTACTTC
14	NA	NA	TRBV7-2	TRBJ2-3	CASSLSGNTDTQYF	TGTGCCAGCAGCTTAAGCGGAAACACAGATACGCAGTATTTT
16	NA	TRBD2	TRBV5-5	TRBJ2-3	CASSSPLAGGTDTQYF	TGTGCCAGCAGCTCCCCCTTAGCGGGAGGGACAGATACGCAGTATTTT
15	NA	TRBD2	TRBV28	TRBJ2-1	CASSWRGSGNDEQFF	TGTGCCAGCAGTTGGCGTGGTAGCGGGAACGATGAGCAGTTCTTC
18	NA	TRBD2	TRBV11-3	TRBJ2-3	CASSQGVLAGGRTDTQYF	TGTGCCAGCAGCCAAGGGGTCCTCGCGGGGGGGCGTACAGATACGCAGTATTTT
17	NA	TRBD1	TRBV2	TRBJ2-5	CASSPPGQERTGETQYF	TGTGCCAGCAGTCCCCCGGGACAGGAAAGGACGGGGGAGACCCAGTACTTC
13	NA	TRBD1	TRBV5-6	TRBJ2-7	CASSLTGGHEQYF	TGTGCCAGCAGCTTGACAGGGGGCCACGAGCAGTACTTC
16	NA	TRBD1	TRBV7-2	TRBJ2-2	CASSLEGQGSTGELFF	TGTGCCAGCAGCTTAGAAGGACAGGGGTCCACCGGGGAGCTGTTTTTT
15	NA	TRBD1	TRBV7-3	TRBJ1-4	CASSFTGVPNEKLFF	TGTGCCAGCAGCTTTACAGGGGTGCCTAATGAAAAACTGTTTTTT
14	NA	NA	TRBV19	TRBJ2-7	CASSMAGPGFEQYF	TGTGCCAGTAGTATGGCGGGACCCGGGTTCGAGCAGTACTTC
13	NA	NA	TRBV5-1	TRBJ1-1	CASSRGGRTEAFF	TGCGCCAGCAGCCGAGGGGGAAGAACTGAAGCTTTCTTT
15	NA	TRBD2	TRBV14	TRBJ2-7	CASSQGRLAAGEQYF	TGTGCCAGCAGCCAAGGTCGACTAGCGGCGGGCGAGCAGTACTTC
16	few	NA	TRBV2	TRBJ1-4	CASRATRRGVGEKLFF	TGTGCCAGCAGGGCGACCCGCAGGGGAGTAGGTGAAAAACTGTTTTTT
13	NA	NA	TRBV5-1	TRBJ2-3	CASSSHYTDTQYF	TGCGCCAGCAGCTCCCACTACACAGATACGCAGTATTTT
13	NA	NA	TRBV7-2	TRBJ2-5	CASTEQGRETQYF	TGTGCCAGCACCGAACAGGGGAGGGAGACCCAGTACTTC
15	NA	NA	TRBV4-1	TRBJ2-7	CASSQAGDGTYEQYF	TGCGCCAGCAGCCAAGCAGGGGACGGGACCTACGAGCAGTACTTC
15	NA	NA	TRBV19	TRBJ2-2	CASSKTAYNTGELFF	TGTGCCAGTAGTAAGACAGCCTATAATACCGGGGAGCTGTTTTTT
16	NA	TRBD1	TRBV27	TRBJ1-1	CASSLTGTGGNTEAFF	TGTGCCAGCAGTTTAACCGGGACAGGGGGGAACACTGAAGCTTTCTTT
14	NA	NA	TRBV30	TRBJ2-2	CAWAEDTITGELFF	TGTGCCTGGGCTGAGGACACCATCACCGGGGAGCTGTTTTTT
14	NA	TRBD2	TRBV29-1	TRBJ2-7	CSVGALAGEYEQYF	TGCAGCGTTGGGGCCCTAGCGGGAGAATACGAGCAGTACTTC
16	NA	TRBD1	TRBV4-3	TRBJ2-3	CASSQVRDRVTDTQYF	TGCGCCAGCAGCCAAGTCCGGGACAGGGTCACAGATACGCAGTATTTT
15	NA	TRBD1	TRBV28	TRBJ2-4	CASYRQGAAKNIQYF	TGTGCCAGCTATCGACAGGGGGCGGCCAAAAACATTCAGTACTTC
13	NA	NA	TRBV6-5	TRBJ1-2	CASGGGLDYGYTF	TGTGCCTCTGGGGGGGGGCTGGACTATGGCTACACCTTC
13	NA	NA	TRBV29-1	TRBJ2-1	CSVAGILTNEQFF	TGCAGCGTCGCCGGGATTCTCACCAATGAGCAGTTCTTC
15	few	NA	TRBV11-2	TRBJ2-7	CASSLSGGTGSEQYF	TGTGCCAGCAGCTTATCGGGAGGTACAGGGTCCGAGCAGTACTTC
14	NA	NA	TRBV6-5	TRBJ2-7	CATDRLGGRSEQYF	TGTGCCACCGACCGGTTAGGGGGACGGTCCGAGCAGTACTTC